These 13 T cell receptor beta chains originate from one sample sequenced in a study of vaccination effects on CD4 cells after COVID-19. Subsequent to approximately 9 days of culture, CD4+ T cells were isolated. The protocol was immunoSEQ multiplex PCR, while the TCRdb copy is restricted to in-frame clones and leaves out a portion. This table has tens of thousands of clones, 70% to 80% appearing once. These receptors have no known antigen. The material sequenced was CD4+ T cells from PBMCs cultured without peptide, taken before COVID-19 vaccination. All receptors come from a human donor who had a prior SARS-CoV-2 infection.

The V gene is TRBV7-2, the J gene TRBJ2-3; D gene ambiguous. CDR3 length equals 14 residues. CDR1 SGHTA and CDR2 FQGNSA come from the germline V gene. V lost 2 bases and J lost 0, with 6 bases in between. The CDR3 sequence: CASSLSPSTDTQYF. The CDR3 nucleotides are TGTGCCAGCAGCTTATCGCCAAGCACAGATACGCAGTATTTT.

The gene calls are TRBV2 and TRBJ2-1; 12 nucleotides agree with TRBD2. V gave up 2 bases and J gave up 5 bases; unmatched junction bases: 7. Germline CDR1 is SNHLY and CDR2 is FYNNEI. This CDR3 has 17 residues. CDR3 sequence: CASSELGLAGGHNEQFF. The CDR3 nucleotides read TGTGCCAGCAGTGAATTAGGCCTAGCGGGGGGGCACAATGAGCAGTTCTTC.

The rearrangement links TRBV11-3 to TRBJ2-1; D is ambiguous. The V gene's germline CDR1 is SGHNT and CDR2 YENEEA. CDR3 length: 13 amino acids. The V end lost 1 base, the J end lost 4 bases, and 5 bases lay between the germline ends. The CDR3 region is CASSLAGYNEQFF. The CDR3 nucleotides read TGTGCCAGCAGCTTAGCTGGATACAATGAGCAGTTCTTC.

The rearrangement joins TRBV2 to TRBJ2-6; no clear D gene. V gave up 4 bases and J gave up 1 base, with 5 bases separating them. Germline loops: CDR1 SNHLY, CDR2 FYNNEI. This CDR3 region has 14 residues. As DNA, the CDR3 is TGTGCCAGCAGTGCCGATTCTGGGGCCAACGTCCTGACTTTC. Translating it yields CASSADSGANVLTF.

This chain joins TRBV5-1 and TRBJ2-1; the match to TRBD1 covers 9 bases. The germline V gene encodes CDR1 SGHRS and CDR2 YFSETQ. This CDR3 has 14 amino acids. The trim removed 5 bases at V and 8 bases at J, leaving 8 bases unmatched. As DNA, the CDR3 is TGCGCCAGCAGACGACAGGGGGGCCCCGATGAGCAGTTCTTC. Its protein is CASRRQGGPDEQFF.

V usage is TRBV5-1 and J usage is TRBJ1-2; no clear D gene. The CDR3 spans 17 residues. Trimming took off 0 bases at V and 4 bases at J, with 19 bases between the two ends. Germline lookup yields CDR1 SGHRS and CDR2 YFSETQ. In DNA, the CDR3 is TGCGCCAGCAGCTTGGCCTCCCCTTCCACCTCCTTCTATGGCTACACCTTC. Protein sequence: CASSLASPSTSFYGYTF.

V usage is TRBV7-2 and J usage is TRBJ2-7; 8 nucleotides align to TRBD2. Germline CDR1 reads SGHTA; CDR2 reads FQGNSA. The CDR3 is made up of 15 amino acids. Trimming at V came to 5 bases and at J to 4 bases, leaving 10 bases not matched to a gene. The CDR3 DNA sequence: TGTGCCAGCAGCGAGTGGTCGGGGGGGAGTTACGAGCAGTACTTC. Translated, it gives CASSEWSGGSYEQYF.

This clone has just a few counts. The gene calls are TRBV2 and TRBJ2-4; TRBD1 might be the D (5 bases). V was cut by 2 bases and J by 6 bases, with 11 bases left in between. The CDR3 covers 14 residues. The germline gives CDR1 SNHLY, CDR2 FYNNEI. For the CDR3, the DNA is TGTGCCAGCAGTGAACGACAGATCGGAAACATTCAGTACTTC. The encoded protein is CASSERQIGNIQYF.

The gene calls are TRBV9 and TRBJ2-3, with D possibly matching TRBD2 (7 bases). Trimming left V 7 bases short and J 3 bases short, with 21 bases between. Germline lookup yields CDR1 SGDLS and CDR2 YYNGEE. The CDR3 length is 16 residues. CDR3 protein: CASAPSRGGWTDTQYF. The CDR3 coding sequence is TGTGCCAGCGCCCCTTCGAGGGGGGGATGGACAGATACGCAGTATTTT.

The V call is TRBV27, the J call TRBJ2-2, with no clear D. V was pared by 1 base and J by 4 bases, with 4 bases between. The CDR3 covers 13 residues. Germline values: CDR1 MNHEY, CDR2 SMNVEV (reference sequence). CDR3: CASSLWATGELFF. As DNA, the CDR3 is TGTGCCAGCAGTTTATGGGCCACCGGGGAGCTGTTTTTT.

This clone was counted a few times. The chain carries TRBV5-4 and TRBJ2-1, with D possibly being TRBD1 or TRBD2 (5 bases each). Germline CDR1 reads SGHNT; CDR2 reads YYREEE (reference sequence). This CDR3 spans 11 amino acids. V gave up 4 bases and J gave up 14 bases, with 13 bases separating them. The DNA for the CDR3 is TGTGCCAGCAGCCGGGGACCCGAGGAGTTCTTC. It encodes CASSRGPEEFF.

This chain links TRBV30 with TRBJ1-3; unclear D gene. Deletions cut 2 bases from V and 8 bases from J, with 10 bases between. The CDR3 has 12 residues. CDR1 GTSNPN and CDR2 SVGIG come from the germline V gene (reference sequence). The CDR3 here is CAWSPPGDTIYF. The DNA of the CDR3 is TGTGCCTGGAGTCCCCCCGGGGACACCATATATTTT. Using reference TRBV30 and TRBJ1-3 for the parts outside the CDR3, the full variable domain is SQTIHQWPATLVQPVGSPLSLECTVEGTSNPNLYWYRQAAGRGLQLLFYSVGIGQISSEVPQNLSASRPQDRQFILSSKKLLLSDSGFYLCAWSPPGDTIYFGEGSWLTVV.

This clone was counted a few times. V gene TRBV4-1 combines with J gene TRBJ1-5, with a weak D call TRBD1 (6 bases). With 1 base removed from V and 2 bases from J, the gap between germline ends came to 12 bases. Germline-derived CDR1 and CDR2 are MGHRA and YSYEKL. This CDR3 is built from 16 residues. CDR3 DNA: TGCGCCAGCAGCCAAGGCAGGGGTGCCCGCAATCAGCCCCAGCATTTT. Translating gives CASSQGRGARNQPQHF.